Below are 30 T cell receptor beta chains sequenced from a single sample in a study of OX40 agonist ivuxolimab in advanced cancers. The library was obtained by the immunoSEQ multiplex PCR assay. Entries here come from immuneACCESS through TCRdb and include only in-frame sequences with V and J called. Some clones fail to appear in such tables; in the studies checked, an unresolved V gene covers under half of the shortfall, and the cause of the remainder is unknown. The sample has more than 60,000 clones on record, roughly 86% of them singletons. The ten largest clones represent roughly 5% of the sample. Sequenced material: CD4+ or CD8+ T cells sorted from blood, taken in a trial of the OX40 agonist ivuxolimab. These TCRs come from an adult with an advanced solid tumor such as melanoma, head and neck, liver or kidney cancer.

The CDR3 reads CASSLRRTGGGNHEKLFF. The DNA of the CDR3 is TGTGCCAGCAGCCTCAGACGTACAGGGGGCGGAAATCATGAAAAACTGTTTTTT. The chain has TRBV7-8 and TRBJ1-4; 9 bases map to TRBD1. J lost 6 bases, V lost 5 bases, and 16 bases had no gene match. The CDR3 length is 18 residues. Germline-derived CDR1 and CDR2 are SGHVS and FQNEAQ.

The chain recombines TRBV2 with TRBJ2-5; D might be TRBD1 (6 bases). Germline lookup yields CDR1 SNHLY and CDR2 FYNNEI. V lost 5 bases to trimming and J lost 2 bases, with 9 bases between them. This CDR3 has 13 amino acids. Written as DNA, the CDR3 is TGTGCCAGCAGTCGACAGGCTCAAGAGACCCAGTACTTC. Encoded protein: CASSRQAQETQYF.

This chain links TRBV28 with TRBJ2-1, with 8 bases lining up with TRBD2. V dropped 6 bases and J dropped 1; count of bases not matched to a gene: 8. This CDR3 comprises 16 residues. Germline loops: CDR1 MDHEN, CDR2 SYDVKM. CDR3 in DNA: TGTGCCAGCAGCTTGGGCCTAGCGGGTTCCTACAATGAGCAGTTCTTC. As protein: CASSLGLAGSYNEQFF. The full variable domain, rest sourced from reference TRBV28 and TRBJ2-1, is DVKVTQSSRYLVKRTGEKVFLECVQDMDHENMFWYRQDPGLGLRLIYFSYDVKMKEKGDIPEGYSVSREKKERFSLILESASTNQTSMYLCASSLGLAGSYNEQFFGPGTRLTVL.

The V call is TRBV5-5, the J call TRBJ2-1, with 15 bases matching TRBD2. The CDR3 sequence is 18 residues long. Trimming cost V 5 bases and J 5 bases; bases outside gene matches: 11. Looked up from germline, CDR1 is SGHKS and CDR2 is YYEKEE (reference sequence). The CDR3 region has the DNA TGTGCCAGCAGATTCGGACTAGCGGGGGGGCCGAATCACAATGAGCAGTTCTTC. This gives the protein CASRFGLAGGPNHNEQFF.

The V call is TRBV11-2, the J call TRBJ2-3, with 10 positions matching TRBD2. V shed 4 bases and J 6 bases; nucleotides not matched to a gene: 13. The CDR3 contains 17 residues. Germline values: CDR1 SGHAT, CDR2 FQNNGV. The CDR3 coding sequence is TGTGCCAGCAGCTCATCCAGGCTAGCGGGAGAAAGGGATACGCAGTATTTT. It codes for CASSSSRLAGERDTQYF.

The rearrangement joins TRBV23-1 to TRBJ2-1, with D perhaps matching TRBD1 (5 bases). TRBV23-1 is an ORF, with its function uncertain. Between the trimmed V and J ends, which lost 0 bases and 0 bases, there was a span of 12 bases. The CDR3 is made up of 17 amino acids. CDR3 sequence (DNA): TGCGCCAGCAGTCAATCGGGGCGCCACATCTCCTACAATGAGCAGTTCTTC. Amino acid sequence: CASSQSGRHISYNEQFF.

For the CDR3, the DNA is TGTGCCAGCAGTGGCGGGACAGCCTCTGGAAACACCATATATTTT. Its protein product is CASSGGTASGNTIYF. The chain joins TRBV6-1 to TRBJ1-3; 7 positions match TRBD1. The germline V gene has CDR1 MNHNS and CDR2 SASEGT. This CDR3 contains 15 residues. With V trimmed by 4 bases and J by 0 bases, 3 bases remained unmatched.

The genes are TRBV7-2 and TRBJ2-5; 7 bases line up with TRBD1. V trimming: 6 bases; J trimming: 7 bases; junction bases outside the gene matches: 11. Germline CDR1 reads SGHTA; CDR2 reads FQGNSA. This CDR3 comprises 14 residues. Here the CDR3 reads CASSYLTGQGTQYF. The CDR3 nucleotides read TGTGCCAGCAGTTATCTGACAGGGCAGGGGACCCAGTACTTC.

The chain is built from TRBV5-1 and TRBJ2-3; TRBD2 matches at 11 bases. The CDR3 extends over 16 amino acids. CDR1 is SGHRS and CDR2 is YFSETQ in the germline V gene. V was clipped by 4 bases and J by 4 bases; unmatched bases: 8. The CDR3: CASSRATSGSPDTQYF. The CDR3 nucleotides are TGCGCCAGCAGCCGCGCTACTAGCGGGAGCCCAGATACGCAGTATTTT.

The chain joins TRBV27 to TRBJ2-7, with D possibly TRBD2 on 6 matching bases. Germline CDR1 MNHEY, CDR2 SMNVEV (reference sequence). The CDR3 is 18 residues long. Trimming shortened V by 5 bases and J by 3 bases, and 26 bases separated the two germline ends. DNA of the CDR3: TGTGCCAGCAGTGGGCGGGGCGGAGGAGGTCGTCGCCTCTACGAGCAGTACTTC. Amino acid sequence: CASSGRGGGGRRLYEQYF.

This sequence joins TRBV7-6 and TRBJ1-5; D not resolved. The CDR3 length is 14 residues. The germline CDR1 and CDR2 sequences are SGHVS and FNYEAQ. The V gene lost 2 bases and the J gene lost 3 bases, with 8 bases spanning the gap. CDR3 DNA: TGTGCCAGCAGCTTAAGCAGGTCCAATCAGCCCCAGCATTTT. Amino acid sequence: CASSLSRSNQPQHF.

The chain links TRBV11-2 to TRBJ2-6; 8 nucleotides align to TRBD1. Germline V gene data show CDR1 as SGHAT and CDR2 as FQNNGV. The CDR3 totals 16 residues. Germline trimming cut 4 bases from V and 2 bases from J; bases unmatched to any gene: 4. The DNA for the CDR3 is TGTGCCAGCAGCTCGTCGACAGGGGCTGGGGCCAACGTCCTGACTTTC. The encoded protein is CASSSSTGAGANVLTF.

This chain links TRBV7-8 with TRBJ2-1; D gene uncertain. CDR3 size: 17 residues. V was shortened by 1 base and J by 0 bases, with 13 bases between the two germline ends. Germline V lookup: CDR1 SGHVS, CDR2 FQNEAQ. CDR3 DNA: TGTGCCAGCAGCTTAGTACCTTCTCTTAGCTCCTACAATGAGCAGTTCTTC. Protein product: CASSLVPSLSSYNEQFF.

The chain couples TRBV6-1 to TRBJ1-5; no definite D call. The CDR3 extends over 14 amino acids. Trimming shortened V by 4 bases and J by 1 base, and 8 bases separated the two germline ends. Germline assignment: CDR1 MNHNS and CDR2 SASEGT. In nucleotides, the CDR3 is TGTGCCAGCAGTGCTGGGGTGAGCAATCAGCCCCAGCATTTT. Protein sequence: CASSAGVSNQPQHF.

The J gene is TRBJ2-3, the V gene TRBV18, with 7 bases lining up with TRBD1. Germline V CDR1 and CDR2: KGHSH, LQKENI. CDR3 length: 12 residues. J gave up 15 bases and V 0 bases, and 6 bases lay outside the gene matches. The CDR3 DNA sequence: TGTGCCAGCTCACCACCCGGGACAGAGCCCTATTTT. Protein product: CASSPPGTEPYF.

This chain joins TRBV5-1 and TRBJ2-5; D not certain. Germline V CDR1 and CDR2: SGHRS, YFSETQ. The germline V and J ends were trimmed by 4 bases and 5 bases, with 12 bases remaining between them. The CDR3 covers 13 residues. The CDR3 bases are TGCGCCAGCAGCCTAGACCGTGGGGAGACCCAGTACTTC. This codes for CASSLDRGETQYF.

The J gene is TRBJ2-7, the V gene TRBV9; D is ambiguous. CDR1 is SGDLS, CDR2 YYNGEE, per germline. Trimming shortened V by 6 bases and J by 0 bases, and 7 bases separated the two germline ends. The CDR3 is made up of 12 amino acids. In DNA, the CDR3 is TGTGCCAGCACCCTGAACTCCTACGAGCAGTACTTC. As protein: CASTLNSYEQYF.

V usage is TRBV14 and J usage is TRBJ1-5; D is uncertain. CDR3 length equals 13 residues. The germline V gene encodes CDR1 SGHDN and CDR2 FVKESK. V was pared by 4 bases and J by 0 bases, with 4 bases between. CDR3 protein: CASSLYSNQPQHF. The CDR3 DNA reads TGTGCCAGCAGCCTATATAGCAATCAGCCCCAGCATTTT.

The chain is built from TRBV5-5 and TRBJ2-2, with TRBD2 identical over 8 bases. The CDR3 extends over 15 amino acids. Germline V gene sequence: CDR1 SGHKS, CDR2 YYEKEE (reference sequence). J lost 5 bases, V lost 2 bases, and 5 bases had no gene match. The CDR3 sequence: CASSLAGVATGELFF. CDR3 DNA sequence: TGTGCCAGCAGCTTAGCGGGAGTAGCGACCGGGGAGCTGTTTTTT.

The chain combines TRBV7-2 with TRBJ1-5, with D hard to call. The ends were cut back, 1 base at V and 1 base at J, with 5 bases in the middle. Germline values: CDR1 SGHTA, CDR2 FQGNSA. This CDR3 contains 14 residues. CDR3 sequence reads: CASSLELSNQPQHF. The CDR3 nucleotides read TGTGCCAGCAGCTTAGAACTGAGCAATCAGCCCCAGCATTTT.

This clone was found once. V usage is TRBV18 and J usage is TRBJ2-7; D is tentatively TRBD1 or TRBD2 (5 bases each). The CDR3 covers 14 residues. Germline loops: CDR1 KGHSH, CDR2 LQKENI. The ends were cut back, 3 bases at V and 7 bases at J, with 16 bases in the middle. The CDR3 is CASSPTGTPREQYF. CDR3 DNA sequence: TGTGCCAGCTCACCGACCGGGACGCCTCGGGAGCAGTACTTC.

V is TRBV9 and J is TRBJ2-3; TRBD2 matches 10 bases. CDR1 is SGDLS, CDR2 YYNGEE, per germline. The CDR3 totals 15 residues. After removal of 7 bases from V and 5 bases from J, the junction contained 10 bases not matched to a gene. The CDR3 nucleotides are TGTGCCAGCGGACGAGCGGGGGGGCCTGGAGATACGCAGTATTTT. Protein: CASGRAGGPGDTQYF.

The J gene is TRBJ1-4, the V gene TRBV2; TRBD1 agrees at 10 bases. The CDR3 runs to 16 residues. V trimming: 7 bases; J trimming: 1 base; junction bases outside the gene matches: 6. The germline gives CDR1 SNHLY, CDR2 FYNNEI. In DNA form, the CDR3 reads TGTGCCAGCACTGACAGGGGGCTTAGAACTAATGAAAAACTGTTTTTT. This sequence encodes CASTDRGLRTNEKLFF.

The CDR3 nucleotides read TGTGCCAGTCGTACAGGGAATCGAGCGAACACCGGGGAGCTGTTTTTT. Translated: CASRTGNRANTGELFF. The chain uses TRBV19 and TRBJ2-2; D perhaps matches TRBD1 (6 bases). The V end was cut by 8 bases, the J end by 0 bases, with 16 bases between. The CDR3 loop spans 16 amino acids. Germline V gene data show CDR1 as LNHDA and CDR2 as SQIVND (reference sequence).

V usage is TRBV5-6 and J usage is TRBJ1-2, with D unresolved. The CDR3 has 11 amino acids. CDR1 and CDR2 from the germline V gene are SGHDT and YYEEEE. The V and J ends lost 4 bases and 4 bases respectively, with 5 bases between them. In DNA, the CDR3 is TGTGCCAGCAGCCGGACCTATGGCTACACCTTC. It codes for CASSRTYGYTF.

The chain is built from TRBV4-1 and TRBJ2-1; 7 bases agree with TRBD2. The CDR3 runs to 16 residues. Germline CDR1 MGHRA, CDR2 YSYEKL. V lost 2 bases and J lost 4; bases outside the gene matches: 8. The CDR3 region has the DNA TGCGCCAGCAGCCAATCCCCTAGCGGCCATTACAATGAGCAGTTCTTC. Translated: CASSQSPSGHYNEQFF.

The chain is built from TRBV19 and TRBJ2-1, with D perhaps TRBD1 (5 bases). The CDR3 length is 11 residues. Deletions cut 6 bases from V and 9 bases from J, with 9 bases between. CDR1 is LNHDA, CDR2 SQIVND, per germline (reference sequence). The CDR3 is CASRVDTEQFF. CDR3 nucleotide sequence: TGTGCCAGTAGGGTGGACACTGAGCAGTTCTTC. Based on the CDR3 plus reference TRBV19 and TRBJ2-1, the full variable domain is DGGITQSPKYLFRKEGQNVTLSCEQNLNHDAMYWYRQDPGQGLRLIYYSQIVNDFQKGDIAEGYSVSREKKESFPLTVTSAQKNPTAFYLCASRVDTEQFFGPGTRLTVL.

The rearrangement links TRBV5-1 to TRBJ1-2, with D hard to call. Looked up from germline, CDR1 is SGHRS and CDR2 is YFSETQ. Trimming took off 0 bases at V and 7 bases at J, with 7 bases between the two ends. The CDR3 covers 12 residues. CDR3 nucleotides: TGCGCCAGCAGCTTGGATGGGGTTGGCTACACCTTC. Residues: CASSLDGVGYTF. The full variable domain, in which reference TRBV5-1 and TRBJ1-2 provide the parts outside the CDR3, is KAGVTQTPRYLIKTRGQQVTLSCSPISGHRSVSWYQQTPGQGLQFLFEYFSETQRNKGNFPGRFSGRQFSNSRSEMNVSTLELGDSALYLCASSLDGVGYTFGSGTRLTVV.

The chain couples TRBV28 to TRBJ1-1; possibly TRBD1 for D (6 bases). CDR3 length: 15 residues. Germline loops: CDR1 MDHEN, CDR2 SYDVKM. Trimming left V 1 base short and J 10 bases short, with 19 bases between. Here the CDR3 DNA reads TGTGCCAGCAGTTTATCGGGTGTTGGGGGCTCTGGAGCTTTCTTT. It specifies CASSLSGVGGSGAFF.

This chain joins TRBV6-4 and TRBJ1-2; D remains ambiguous. CDR1 is MRHNA and CDR2 is SNTAGT in the germline V gene. The CDR3 has 18 amino acids. V lost 6 bases and J lost 0, with 23 bases in between. This chain's CDR3 is CASRFGFGLLQANYGYTF. DNA of the CDR3: TGTGCCAGCAGGTTCGGGTTTGGACTTTTGCAAGCTAACTATGGCTACACCTTC.